Sequencing of this TCR beta chain was carried out in a study of T cell responses to AZD1222 COVID-19 vaccine. General study findings and limits: Repertoires were obtained only post-peak T cell response. Baseline serostatus was positive in only six AZD1222 recipients.

With V trimmed by 10 bases and J by 1 base, 6 bases remained unmatched. Per the germline V gene, CDR1 is LNHDA and CDR2 is SQIVND (reference sequence). CDR3 size: 14 residues. Assay used: immunoSEQ multiplex PCR; TCRdb lists only in-frame clones, some missing. The table records 95,000 to 150,000 clones, roughly 86% of them present only once. Note on this clone: No antigen is known for it.

The gene calls are TRBV19 and TRBJ1-5; 8 nucleotides match TRBD1. This specimen was peripheral blood, taken on day 0 of AZD1222 vaccination. The clonotype originates from an adult in good health. The CDR3 DNA reads as TGTGCCACCCACGCAGGGGGCAGCAATCAGCCCCAGCATTTT. As protein: CATHAGGSNQPQHF.